The 7 T cell receptor beta chains reported below all come from one sample, sequenced in a study of control samples from healthy donors and cancer patients. The data were produced by immunoSEQ multiplex PCR, yet TCRdb's version contains in-frame clones alone and is incomplete. The sample has around 76,000 clones, around 86% seen once. The sequencing input was PBMCs. All receptors come from a woman aged 50 to 60 with colorectal cancer.

Turning to this clone: One junction end disagrees with the germline gene, perhaps due to a read error. This chain uses TRBV6-5 with TRBJ1-1; TRBD1 is a possible D gene (6 bases). The germline V gene encodes CDR1 MNHEY and CDR2 SVGAGI. The CDR3 has 12 amino acids. The CDR3 protein is CASSGQWLTLLF. The DNA for the CDR3 is TGTGCCAGCAGCGGACAGTGGCTAACCCTACTATTT.

This chain joins TRBV4-1 and TRBJ2-3; 7 bases agree with TRBD1. Germline CDR1 and CDR2: MGHRA and YSYEKL. Trimming took 5 bases from V and 3 from J; bases not matched to a gene: 14. This CDR3 contains 17 residues. The CDR3 nucleotides are TGCGCCAGCAGCAAAGGGCTCCGGGACAGAGCAACAGATACGCAGTATTTT. Amino acids: CASSKGLRDRATDTQYF.

This chain uses TRBV19 with TRBJ1-3; D unclear. Trimming removed 3 bases from V and 3 bases from J, with 12 bases in between. The germline V gene has CDR1 LNHDA and CDR2 SQIVND (reference sequence). This CDR3 has 15 residues. The CDR3 reads CASSISWAVGNTIYF. As DNA, the CDR3 is TGTGCCAGTAGTATTTCTTGGGCGGTTGGAAACACCATATATTTT.

The chain recombines TRBV27 with TRBJ1-5; D is possibly TRBD1 (5 bases). CDR3 length: 15 residues. Trimming took 3 bases from V and 3 from J, leaving 12 bases between them. Germline lookup yields CDR1 MNHEY and CDR2 SMNVEV (reference sequence). The CDR3 DNA reads as TGTGCCAGCAGTTTGGTTGGGGGAGTCAATCAGCCCCAGCATTTT. Amino acid sequence: CASSLVGGVNQPQHF.

The rearrangement links TRBV3-1 (or the pseudogene TRBV3-2) to TRBJ1-6; the D is unclear. The V and J ends lost 0 bases and 5 bases respectively, with 14 bases between them. There are 17 residues in the CDR3. Germline V gives CDR1 LGHDT, CDR2 YNNKEL (reference sequence). CDR3 DNA: TGTGCCAGCAGCCAAGAGTACCGGCCAGTTAATAATTCACCCCTCCACTTT. It specifies CASSQEYRPVNNSPLHF.

The chain links TRBV4-3 to TRBJ1-1; D may be TRBD1 (6 bases). The CDR3 totals 16 residues. Trimming stripped 0 bases from V and 0 bases from J, with 11 bases between. CDR1 and CDR2 (germline): LGHNA, YSLEER. The CDR3: CASSQEPGVVNTEAFF. CDR3 DNA sequence: TGCGCCAGCAGCCAAGAGCCAGGGGTAGTGAACACTGAAGCTTTCTTT.

This clone was picked up one time. This chain uses TRBV29-1 with TRBJ1-2; D is perhaps TRBD1 (6 bases). The CDR3 covers 17 residues. Per germline, CDR1 SQVTM and CDR2 ANQGSEA. Trimming cost V 0 bases and J 1 base, with 18 bases left between them. The CDR3 DNA reads as TGCAGCGTTGAAGATCGTAGACCGGGACACCTTAACTATGGCTACACCTTC. This gives the protein CSVEDRRPGHLNYGYTF. Filled out from reference TRBV29-1 and TRBJ1-2, the complete variable domain reads SAVISQKPSRDICQRGTSLTIQCQVDSQVTMMFWYRQQPGQSLTLIATANQGSEATYESGFVIDKFPISRPNLTFSTLTVSNMSPEDSSIYLCSVEDRRPGHLNYGYTFGSGTRLTVV.